The source of this T cell receptor (beta chain) is a study of beta chain features in type 1 diabetes. Study observations and caveats: Moderate but significant shortening of TCRB CDR3s was recorded in all four CD4+ subsets from Type 1 diabetes patients.

Germline CDR1 SGDLS, CDR2 YYNGEE. The CDR3 spans 16 residues. V lost 4 bases to trimming and J lost 5 bases, with 22 bases between them. Expressed TCRB transcripts were sequenced after all isolated RNA was converted to cDNA. Libraries were prepared by immunoSEQ multiplex PCR; TCRdb keeps only in-frame clonotypes and omits some of them. The sample records about 160,000 clones, around 8% being singletons. This clone was seen a handful of times. Its specificity is unknown. The sample taken for sequencing was central memory CD4+ T cells from blood. This chain connects TRBV9 to TRBJ2-7; D is possibly TRBD2 (5 bases). The sequence came from a woman aged 35 to 49 with type 1 diabetes. The DNA of the CDR3 is TGTGCCAGCAGCAAAGCCCCCGCACTAGTTTCAAACGAGCAGTACTTC. It is translated as CASSKAPALVSNEQYF.